Here is one T cell receptor beta chain with its context. Its cognate antigen has yet to be identified. No much larger clonotype is one base removed from it; base qualities were not supplied. The sample originates from a study of metastatic and nonmetastatic thyroid tumors (dated by TCRdb to the early 2020s). For context, the study as a whole: Repertoires were compared across peripheral blood and tumor or nodule tissue samples from malignant and benign thyroid patients. What the work shows at the level of the full study, not this receptor alone: In both blood and tumor samples, malignant tumors were reported to have significantly higher TCR beta diversity than benign nodules.

Library generation was performed with PCR. Sequenced using an Illumina HiSeq 4000. The TCR beta-chain CDR3 region of each patient was profiled by high-throughput sequencing. The paper's processing steps were these. Drawing on CDR3 differences between clinicopathological groups, the researchers built a classifier meant to tell apart patients with distant-metastatic papillary thyroid cancer. The Shannon index was used to assess repertoire diversity, and the Morisita-Horn index was used to assess tumor-blood repertoire similarity. Through fastp at Q25 and MiXCR, TCRdb rebuilt clones from the public reads, retaining in-frame beta chains. The V and J calls, along with clone size, are taken from TCRdb and not from the paper's own processing. Across this sample there are some 16,000 clones, with roughly a quarter seen only once. The ten largest clones capture over 7.5% of the sample. No treatment had been received by any patient before thyroid surgery. The study retrospectively analysed patient clinical samples collected from the early 2010s to the late 2010s using T-cell receptor beta sequencing.

Its CDR3 holds 13 amino acids, cysteine through phenylalanine. Of the read, only the CDR3 DNA is kept; its 39 bases are in frame from base 1. From the germline V gene (reference sequence), CDR1 is SGHNT and CDR2 is YYREEE. A distance of 8 bases separates the germline ends of V and J, which lose 2 bases and 3 bases respectively. This receptor chain uses TRBV5-4 and TRBJ1-2; no D gene call is confident. The material sequenced was tumor tissue. The source is a female donor with papillary thyroid cancer or a benign thyroid nodule (not recorded which). Some clones in this sample may be carry-over from other donors' samples. The CDR3 amino acid sequence is: CASSLHDYYGYTF. Read as DNA, the sequence is TGTGCCAGCAGCTTACATGATTACTATGGCTACACCTTC.